This TCR beta chain appears in the sequencing data of a study of blood T cell repertoires in COVID-19. The data were produced by immunoSEQ multiplex PCR, yet TCRdb's version contains in-frame clones alone and is incomplete. The sample gives 84,000 or so clones, 78% of which show up once; approximately 34% is in the top ten. This CDR3 is built from 14 residues. V lost 6 bases to trimming and J lost 2 bases; unmatched junction nucleotides: 3. In germline, CDR1 is SGHDN, CDR2 FVKESK. This receptor was taken from a man in his sixties with COVID-19, enrolled during active disease. The V and J genes are TRBV14 and TRBJ2-3, with TRBD1 matching 9 bases. Sequencing was performed on peripheral blood. The DNA of the CDR3 is TGTGCCAGCAGGCGGACAGGGGTCACAGATACGCAGTATTTT. It encodes CASRRTGVTDTQYF.